A selection of T cell receptor beta chains follows, all from one sample in a study of T-cell memory formation after mild COVID-19. MiXCR, applied by TCRdb to the 5' RACE reads, yields one record per CDR3 protein. The data hold 110,000 to 150,000 distinct CDR3 sequences, with around 27% observed a single time. Sequenced input: PBMCs or a T cell subset sorted from them (not recorded which). The source of these receptors is an adult woman who had mild COVID-19 (a few samples of this study predate the infection). Cell type and time point are not known. Each CDR3 is given with its conserved first and last residue. A D gene is named only where the DNA matches it firmly. Rows give clone size only sometimes, using once, few, many, or a class for an expanded clone.

cdr3_aa: CASSFGQRGPEQFF
cdr3_nt: TGTGCCAGCAGTTTTGGGCAGAGGGGGCCGGAGCAGTTCTTC
j_call: TRBJ2-1
clone_size: NA
v_call: TRBV12-3/TRBV12-4
d_call: TRBD1

cdr3_aa: CASSPSRGGTDTQYF
cdr3_nt: TGTGCCAGCAGCCCCTCACGGGGAGGGACAGATACGCAGTATTTT
j_call: TRBJ2-3
clone_size: few
v_call: TRBV7-8
d_call: TRBD2

cdr3_aa: CSARAPGLAGVGNEQFF
cdr3_nt: TGCAGTGCTAGAGCACCGGGACTAGCGGGAGTTGGCAATGAGCAGTTCTTC
j_call: TRBJ2-1
clone_size: few
v_call: TRBV20-1
d_call: TRBD2

cdr3_aa: CASSLGSRNNEQFF
cdr3_nt: TGTGCCAGCAGCTTGGGATCCAGGAACAATGAGCAGTTCTTC
j_call: TRBJ2-1
clone_size: few
v_call: TRBV5-5
d_call: NA

cdr3_aa: CASSYGTRTYEQYF
cdr3_nt: TGTGCCAGCAGCTACGGGACTCGAACCTACGAGCAGTACTTC
j_call: TRBJ2-7
clone_size: NA
v_call: TRBV11-2
d_call: NA

cdr3_aa: CASSRGPDYGYTF
cdr3_nt: TGTGCCAGCAGCAGGGGTCCGGACTATGGCTACACCTTC
j_call: TRBJ1-2
clone_size: NA
v_call: TRBV2
d_call: NA

cdr3_aa: CASSHVNRGDEQYF
cdr3_nt: TGTGCCAGCAGCCACGTTAACAGGGGGGACGAGCAGTACTTC
j_call: TRBJ2-7
clone_size: NA
v_call: TRBV7-9
d_call: TRBD1

cdr3_aa: CATREEVNGLNYEQYF
cdr3_nt: TGTGCCACCAGGGAAGAGGTTAACGGGCTCAACTACGAGCAGTACTTC
j_call: TRBJ2-7
clone_size: few
v_call: TRBV15
d_call: NA

cdr3_aa: CASSLGTDFSYNEQFF
cdr3_nt: TGTGCCAGCAGCCTAGGGACCGACTTTTCCTACAATGAGCAGTTCTTC
j_call: TRBJ2-1
clone_size: few
v_call: TRBV7-9
d_call: NA

cdr3_aa: CASSEDYNEQFF
cdr3_nt: TGTGCCAGCAGCGAAGATTACAATGAGCAGTTCTTC
j_call: TRBJ2-1
clone_size: NA
v_call: TRBV25-1
d_call: NA

cdr3_aa: CASSSGGGAGNTEAFF
cdr3_nt: TGTGCCAGCAGTTCCGGAGGGGGGGCCGGGAACACTGAAGCTTTCTTT
j_call: TRBJ1-1
clone_size: NA
v_call: TRBV6-5
d_call: NA

cdr3_aa: CATSDPPGQPTGTQYF
cdr3_nt: TGTGCCACCAGTGACCCTCCGGGACAGCCAACCGGGACCCAGTACTTC
j_call: TRBJ2-5
clone_size: NA
v_call: TRBV24-1
d_call: TRBD1

cdr3_aa: CASSLSGDYEQYF
cdr3_nt: TGTGCCAGCAGTTTATCCGGGGACTACGAGCAGTACTTC
j_call: TRBJ2-7
clone_size: NA
v_call: TRBV27
d_call: NA

cdr3_aa: CASSLVQVNTEAFF
cdr3_nt: TGCGCCAGCAGCTTGGTACAGGTGAACACTGAAGCTTTCTTT
j_call: TRBJ1-1
clone_size: NA
v_call: TRBV5-1
d_call: NA

cdr3_aa: CASSLDIGTSPNEQFF
cdr3_nt: TGTGCCAGCAGCTTAGACATCGGGACTAGCCCCAATGAGCAGTTCTTC
j_call: TRBJ2-1
clone_size: few
v_call: TRBV7-6
d_call: TRBD2

cdr3_aa: CSARAIPDNFSGNTIYF
cdr3_nt: TGCAGTGCTAGGGCTATTCCGGACAACTTCTCTGGAAACACCATATATTTT
j_call: TRBJ1-3
clone_size: NA
v_call: TRBV20-1
d_call: NA